Sequencing of this T cell receptor beta chain was carried out in a study of blood T cell repertoires in COVID-19. Study at large: The United States, Italy and Spain were the sources of the acute and convalescent COVID-19 samples.

The CDR3 covers 13 residues. Trimming removed 6 bases from V and 8 bases from J; junction bases left unmatched: 8. From germline, CDR1 is MNHEY and CDR2 SVGAGI. Original data processing: Reference gene primers were amplified, and this amplification served to estimate nucleated cell counts. Generated by immunoSEQ multiplex PCR, the TCRdb table keeps only in-frame clones and is missing some. D and trimming were read from the DNA, whereas the V and J calls and clone size are those reported in that table. The sample consists of approximately 400,000 clones, roughly 91% of them appearing once. Study members were between roughly 18 and 100 years old and lived in some 22 US regions.

V is TRBV6-5 and J is TRBJ1-2; 8 bases agree with TRBD1. The sample taken for sequencing was PBMCs or T cells enriched from blood (not recorded which). This clonotype was sampled from a woman between 18 and 29 years old who had recovered from COVID-19. CDR3 nucleotide sequence: TGTGCCAGCAGGTCAGGGGGCGCCGAGGGCTACACCTTC. Amino acid sequence: CASRSGGAEGYTF.